This T cell receptor beta chain was captured by sequencing in a study of cytomegalovirus exposure and HLA in healthy donors (dated by TCRdb to about 2017). In terms of the full investigation: An earlier analysis of roughly 500 of the donors reported 276 Gb of sequence data and some 100 million unique TCR beta sequences from roughly 200 million T cells. To decide whether each TCR beta V gene segment behaved as functional or pseudogenic, an earlier analysis of approximately 620 of the donors relied on high-throughput TCR beta sequencing. All discovery cohort repertoires had been generated on a single sequencing platform. Among 300 to 450 genotyped donors of the cohort, an average of around 240,000 unique TCR beta nucleotide sequences were sequenced per donor, around 20% of them non-productive. Genome-wide SNP genotypes for about three fifths of the roughly 670 donors were used in a later genetic analysis, which treated that subset as a discovery cohort. The number of typed donors differed by locus: roughly 629-640 for A, B, C, DRB1 and DQB1; approximately 530 for DQA1; 606 for DPA1; and roughly 470 for DPB1. A few DR-DQ haplotypes were treated as single units for association and clustering because of strong linkage in the cohort. To predict cytomegalovirus infection status, the study combined high-throughput TCR immunosequencing, statistical association of individual TCRs with disease status, and machine learning. The aim of the study was to test whether cataloging public T cell receptors could identify signatures of past pathogen exposure. A later analysis re-examined previously published TCR beta repertoires from roughly 650 donors and added high-resolution HLA genotyping to investigate patterns of TCR occurrence. Rather than drawing on any new phenotypic data, the later analysis identified candidate immune exposures from TCR beta sequences and the way those sequences occurred across donors. Among the roughly 390 genotyped donors, approximately 77% belonged to the genetic ancestry cluster associated with self-reported Caucasian donors. About 320 gigabases of sequencing data and tens of millions of unique TCR sequences were included in an early release covering about 700 HLA-typed donors. Donor age, sex, ethnicity and CMV serostatus were collected together with the repertoire data. The T cell repertoires of under 700 subjects were profiled by immunosequencing and related to cytomegalovirus serostatus. In addition to the first cohort of around 670 subjects, a separate validation cohort of approximately 120 different subjects was used. HLA typing included class I and class II loci at four-digit resolution.

The receptor library was made with the immunoSEQ multiplex PCR assay. For the multiplex PCR, a mixture combining 60 forward primers for TCR Vbeta segments and 13 reverse primers for TCR Jbeta segments was used. The CDR3 region of rearranged TCR beta genes was amplified from genomic DNA by a multiplex PCR assay. The Illumina HiSeq System was used to sequence the amplified TCR beta libraries as 87-base-pair reads. Per the original workflow: Across the roughly 600 repertoires, a later analysis counted tens of millions of unique TCR beta chains, 9 million to 14 million of which were shared by at least two donors. Raw reads were error-corrected and collapsed into unique sequences with a nearest-neighbor algorithm that merged closely related sequences to remove PCR and sequencing errors. To assign V, D and J gene segments, CDR3 sequences were aligned to IMGT reference sequences. Each retained sequence needed at least a six-nucleotide match to both a V gene segment and a J gene segment. A rearrangement counted as productive if the CDR3 had no stop codons and remained in frame with V and J, and every other rearrangement counted as non-productive. CDR3 was defined by IMGT convention, running from the second conserved V-encoded cysteine to the conserved J-encoded phenylalanine. The earlier analysis of approximately 590 of the donors excluded any sequence lacking an unambiguous match to a single V gene segment. In an earlier analysis of some 590 of the donors, a V segment was called functional when productive rearrangements were above 56.7%, and segregating when the standard deviation between donors exceeded 5%. To diagnose cytomegalovirus status from the catalog of TCR beta chain sequences, a statistical classification framework was built. A later analysis assigned V and J genes by comparing TCR nucleotide sequences with IMGT/GENE-DB human TR gene sequences. A later analysis assigned CDR3 sequences and most-parsimonious VDJ recombination scenarios with the TCRdist pipeline. A later analysis defined each TCR beta chain by its CDR3 amino acid sequence plus V-gene family, and excluded reads lacking a unique V-gene family. A later analysis removed over 500 highly shared, low-generation-probability nucleotide sequences to deal with suspected cross-contamination and a sequencing artifact. In a later analysis, a clonal expansion index for each public chain was calculated from normalized within-repertoire ranks of inferred template counts. In a later analysis, generation probabilities were computed using a VDJ recombination model fitted to out-of-frame rearrangements, and the results were checked against IGoR. In a later analysis, hypergeometric tests were used to score TCR-TCR, TCR-HLA and TCR-CMV co-occurrence, with a repertoire-size bias correction applied to TCR pairs. False discovery rates were estimated in a later analysis by permuting HLA or CMV assignments 20 times. In a later analysis, co-occurring TCRs were grouped using DBSCAN, and TCRdist sequence similarity was added for clustering within HLA-allele-positive subsets. Repertoires with fewer than 30,000 or more than 120,000 public chains were left out of co-occurrence clustering, as were several repertoires with anomalous nucleotide sharing. In its TCRdb copy, this immuneACCESS table keeps in-frame sequences only and misses some clones. Where compared with another copy, unresolved V genes explain less than half of these, and the others have no known cause. Clone size and V and J calls were adopted from that table, with D and trimming inferred from the DNA. The sample table records 150,000 or so clones; roughly four fifths of these occur just once. The ten largest clones add up to roughly 1.6% of the sample.

This clone occurred a few times. Its antigen specificity is not known. One base away there is no much larger clone; base qualities are not given. Spanning cysteine to phenylalanine, the CDR3 consists of 13 amino acids. Only the CDR3 region is kept as DNA, spanning 39 bases read in frame from base 1. CDR1 and CDR2 are read off the germline V gene as SGHRS and YFSETQ. The germline ends are 14 bases apart after V is trimmed by 7 bases and J by 4 bases. In total, 500 to 700 healthy bone marrow donors made up the cohort. At the time of sampling, all cohort members were nominally healthy, though unrecorded immune exposures were likely present. The donor was CMV seronegative and was included in the group of around 320 seronegative cohort members. A peripheral blood sample was collected from each donor, and TCR beta sequencing was performed on peripheral blood mononuclear cells. The Qiagen DNeasy Blood Extraction Kit was used to extract genomic DNA from the blood cell samples.

Results and caveats for the whole study, not just this receptor: Linkage disequilibrium might explain the correlated functional status among segregating V segments, but an unknown experimental factor could not be ruled out. Several of the top co-occurrence clusters appeared to be linked to parvovirus B19, influenza, CMV and Epstein-Barr virus, according to a later analysis. In a later genetic analysis, fewer N-insertions in productive TCRs were reported among donors in an Asian-associated ancestry cluster than the approximately 670-donor mean. In a later analysis, the rate of TCR association differed among HLA loci, with DRB1 alleles having the most associated TCRs and HLA-C alleles having the fewest. In both the original and validation cohorts, the classifier was reported to diagnose cytomegalovirus status with high specificity and sensitivity. Because counts were too low, roughly 16 rarely observed V segments, including chromosome 9 orphons, were left out of the earlier analysis of some 600 of the donors. When HLA alleles, especially DR and DQ, strongly co-occurred, TCR associations were difficult to assign to individual alleles. A later genetic analysis associated a missense DCLRE1C variant with V-gene and J-gene trimming of TCR beta chains, and an independent cohort replicated the association. Some IMGT-functional V segments, including TRBV6-2 and TRBV6-3, could not be distinguished by the 87-base-pair reads and were therefore excluded. This cohort had only TCR beta chains sequenced, and the lack of alpha or paired-chain data limited which features could be detected. The sequencing pipeline was judged likely to have produced a cluster of highly shared sequence variants as a technical artifact. Presence/absence analyses assumed roughly uniform sequencing depth across donors, an assumption that may not hold. According to the authors, the approach could potentially be generalized to other disease states and immunological phenotypes. In a later analysis, HLA-associated TCR beta chains were found to be more clonally expanded and to have lower generation probabilities than equally common non-associated chains. Three of the identified cytomegalovirus-associated TCR beta chains were confirmed in vitro to be specific for cytomegalovirus antigens. In an earlier analysis of several hundred of the donors, most TCR beta V segments were observed in productive rearrangements about 90% or about 30% of the time, broadly matching IMGT annotations. At a false discovery rate of 0.05, a later analysis linked 16,000 or so TCR beta sequences to specific HLA alleles. A total of 164 TCR beta chains were listed by the study as associated with cytomegalovirus. Because HLA typing was missing for some donors at each locus, association tests included only the typed subset. Across donors, most TCR sequences were observed very rarely, whereas some public TCRs were present in many individuals. CMV serostatus was the only immune exposure information available for the cohort. A further reported finding was that TCR beta sequences accurately predicted the HLA-A and HLA-B alleles for most subjects in the first cohort. In a later analysis, most CMV-associated TCR beta chains were found to appear HLA-restricted, with HLA associations seemingly driven largely by CMV exposure.

Material for sequencing was PBMCs. The rearranged chain carries TRBV5-1 and TRBJ1-1; the D gene is perhaps TRBD1, on 5 matching bases. This TCR came from a man in his forties in good health and CMV-seronegative. The CDR3 region has the sequence CASCGTSSTEAFF. The DNA reads as follows: TGCGCCAGCTGCGGGACGTCCAGCACTGAAGCTTTCTTT.